This entry concerns a single T cell receptor beta chain. Trimming pared 4 bases from V and 2 bases from J, leaving 19 bases between. This CDR3 spans 17 amino acids. Germline CDR1 MNHEY, CDR2 SMNVEV (reference sequence). Sequencing was performed with immunoSEQ multiplex PCR; in TCRdb, only in-frame clones are kept and a portion is missing. The sample has 100,000 to 150,000 clones, about 88% seen once. The data derive from a study of control samples from healthy donors and cancer patients. Material: blood. V and J are TRBV27 and TRBJ2-3, with D perhaps matching TRBD2 (6 bases). The clonotype was recovered from a young man in good health. CDR3 coding DNA: TGTGCCAGCAGTTCTATCGGGAGACCCCTTCCCACAGATACGCAGTATTTT. Translating gives CASSSIGRPLPTDTQYF.